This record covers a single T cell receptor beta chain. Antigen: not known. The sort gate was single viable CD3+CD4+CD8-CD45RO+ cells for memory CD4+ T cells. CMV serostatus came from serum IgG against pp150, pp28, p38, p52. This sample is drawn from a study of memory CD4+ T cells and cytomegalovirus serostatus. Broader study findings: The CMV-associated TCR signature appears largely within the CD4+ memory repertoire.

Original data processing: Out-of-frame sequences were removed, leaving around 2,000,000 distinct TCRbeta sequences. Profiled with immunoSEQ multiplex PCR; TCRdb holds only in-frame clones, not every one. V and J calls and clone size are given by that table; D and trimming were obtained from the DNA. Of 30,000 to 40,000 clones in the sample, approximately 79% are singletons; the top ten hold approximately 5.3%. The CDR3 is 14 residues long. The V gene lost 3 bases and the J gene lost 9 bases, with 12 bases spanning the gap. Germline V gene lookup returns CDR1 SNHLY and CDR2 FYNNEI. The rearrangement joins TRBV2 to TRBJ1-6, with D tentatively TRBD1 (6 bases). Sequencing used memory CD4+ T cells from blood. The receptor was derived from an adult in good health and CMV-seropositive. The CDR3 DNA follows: TGTGCCAGCAGTGAGGCCAGGGGCGCTTCACCCCTCCACTTT. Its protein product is CASSEARGASPLHF. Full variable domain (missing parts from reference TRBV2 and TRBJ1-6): EPEVTQTPSHQVTQMGQEVILRCVPISNHLYFYWYRQILGQKVEFLVSFYNNEISEKSEIFDDQFSVERPDGSNFTLKIRSTKLEDSAMYFCASSEARGASPLHFGNGTRLTVT.